This section outlines one T cell receptor (beta chain) sequence together with its context. The antigen remains unidentified. Researchers ran the assay at a deep level. Assay used: immunoSEQ multiplex PCR; TCRdb lists only in-frame clones, some missing. This sample yields roughly 2 million clones, of which about 95% are seen a single time; roughly 1% belongs to the top ten. These data are taken from a study of shared clonotypes between healthy human individuals. General observations from the study: Lower generation probabilities were found for non-shared clonotypes than for those shared by all four donors.

Trimming cost V 2 bases and J 6 bases, with 15 bases left between them. Germline V lookup: CDR1 GTSNPN, CDR2 SVGIG (reference sequence). This CDR3 has 14 residues. CD8 cells classed as naive were CD45RO-negative and positively selected for CCR7, excluding terminally differentiated effector memory CD45RA+ cells. The receptor comes from a man younger than 35 in good health. Sample: naive CD8+ T cells sorted from blood. The V gene is TRBV30, the J gene TRBJ2-3; D is possibly TRBD2 (6 bases). The chain's CDR3 is CAWSSLAFTDTQYF. CDR3 DNA sequence: TGTGCCTGGAGTAGTCTAGCGTTCACCGATACGCAGTATTTT.